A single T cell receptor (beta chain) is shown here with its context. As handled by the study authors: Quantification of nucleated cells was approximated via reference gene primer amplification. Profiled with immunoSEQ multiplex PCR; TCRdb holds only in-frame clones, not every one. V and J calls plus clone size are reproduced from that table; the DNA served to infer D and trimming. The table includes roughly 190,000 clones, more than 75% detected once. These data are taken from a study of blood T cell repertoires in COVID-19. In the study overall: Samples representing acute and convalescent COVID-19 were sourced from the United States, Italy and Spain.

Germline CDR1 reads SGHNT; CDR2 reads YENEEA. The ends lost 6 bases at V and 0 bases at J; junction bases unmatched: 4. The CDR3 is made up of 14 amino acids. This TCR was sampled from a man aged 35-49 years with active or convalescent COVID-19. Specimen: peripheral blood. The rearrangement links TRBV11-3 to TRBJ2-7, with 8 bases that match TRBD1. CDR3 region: CASRQQGDSYEQYF. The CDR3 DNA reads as TGTGCCAGCAGACAACAGGGGGACTCCTACGAGCAGTACTTC. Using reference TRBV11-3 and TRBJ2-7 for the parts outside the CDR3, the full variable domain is EAGVVQSPRYKIIEKKQPVAFWCNPISGHNTLYWYLQNLGQGPELLIRYENEEAVDDSQLPKDRFSAERLKGVDSTLKIQPAELGDSAVYLCASRQQGDSYEQYFGPGTRLTVT.